The present T cell receptor (beta chain) was sequenced within a study of cytomegalovirus exposure and HLA in healthy donors (dated by TCRdb to about 2017). Notes on the research overall: According to an earlier analysis of 587 of the donors, about 179 million T cells yielded 90 million to 130 million unique TCR beta sequences and about 280 Gb of sequence data. The study was designed to test whether signatures of past pathogen exposure could be identified by cataloging public T cell receptors. About five DR-DQ haplotypes were handled as single units for association and clustering because linkage in the cohort was strong. The study profiled the T cell repertoires of hundreds of subjects by immunosequencing and related them to cytomegalovirus serostatus. Rather than using new phenotypic data, the later analysis identified candidate immune exposures from TCR beta sequences and from how often those sequences occurred across donors. In a later genetic analysis, genome-wide SNP genotypes for about three fifths of the roughly 670 donors were used, and that subset was treated as a discovery cohort. Of the roughly 400 genotyped donors, roughly 80% fell in the genetic ancestry cluster associated with self-reported Caucasian donors. In addition to the first cohort of around 670 subjects, a separate validation cohort of over 90 different subjects was used. Across approximately 420 genotyped donors of the cohort, an average of about 240,000 unique TCR beta nucleotide sequences per donor were sequenced, and roughly 20% of those sequences were non-productive. Every repertoire in the discovery cohort had been generated on one and the same sequencing platform. Typing coverage varied by locus: roughly 620-640 donors for A, B, C, DRB1 and DQB1; more than 500 for DQA1; approximately 570 for DPA1; roughly 450 for DPB1. Donor age, sex, ethnicity and CMV serostatus were compiled alongside the repertoire data. Both class I and class II loci were covered by HLA typing, at four-digit resolution. An early release that covered about 600 HLA-typed donors contained approximately 320 gigabases of sequencing data and tens of millions of unique TCR sequences. To study patterns of TCR occurrence, a later analysis re-analyzed previously published TCR beta repertoires from more than 550 donors and added high-resolution HLA genotyping. An earlier analysis of about 600 of the donors used high-throughput TCR beta sequencing to judge whether each TCR beta V gene segment behaved as functional or pseudogenic. To predict cytomegalovirus infection status, the study brought together high-throughput TCR immunosequencing, statistical association of individual TCRs with disease status, and machine learning.

In total, roughly 710 healthy bone marrow donors made up the cohort. At the time of sampling, every cohort member was nominally healthy, though immune exposures that went unrecorded were likely present. The donor was CMV seropositive and was included in the group of 270 or so seropositive cohort members. A peripheral blood sample was collected from each donor, and TCR beta sequencing was performed on peripheral blood mononuclear cells. The Qiagen DNeasy Blood Extraction Kit was used to extract genomic DNA from the blood cell samples. Study-level results and caveats: Correlated functional status among segregating V segments might be attributable to linkage disequilibrium, but an unknown experimental factor could not be ruled out. A later analysis found that HLA-associated TCR beta chains were more clonally expanded and had lower generation probabilities than equally common non-associated chains. The classifier was reported to diagnose cytomegalovirus status with high specificity and sensitivity in both the original cohort and the validation cohort. Only TCR beta chains were sequenced in this cohort, and the absence of alpha or paired-chain data limited detectable features. The presence/absence analyses assumed that sequencing depth was roughly uniform across donors, and that assumption may not be true. The study gave a list of more than 150 TCR beta chains associated with cytomegalovirus. The only immune exposure information available for the cohort was CMV serostatus. A cluster of highly shared sequence variants was judged likely to be a technical artifact of the sequencing pipeline. Most CMV-associated TCR beta chains appeared to be HLA-restricted in a later analysis, and the HLA associations seemed to be driven largely by CMV exposure. A further reported finding was that TCR beta sequences accurately predicted the HLA-A and HLA-B alleles for most subjects in the first cohort. In a later genetic analysis, fewer N-insertions in productive TCRs were reported among donors in an Asian-associated ancestry cluster than the 666-donor mean. In vitro tests confirmed that a few of the cytomegalovirus-associated TCR beta chains recognize cytomegalovirus antigens. An earlier analysis of 450 to 750 of the donors showed that most TCR beta V segments appeared in productive rearrangements either about 87% or about 30% of the time, which broadly matched IMGT annotations. Seventeen rarely observed V segments, including chromosome 9 orphons, were excluded from the earlier analysis of several hundred of the donors because counts were too low. It was suggested by the authors that the approach could potentially be generalized to other disease states and immunological phenotypes. Across donors, most TCR sequences were observed very rarely, whereas some public TCRs were present in many individuals. In a later analysis, some 18,000 TCR beta sequences were associated with specific HLA alleles at a false discovery rate of 0.05. A later analysis found that TCR association rates varied across HLA loci, with DRB1 alleles showing the most associated TCRs and HLA-C alleles the fewest. In a later analysis, several top co-occurrence clusters were reported to appear linked to parvovirus B19, influenza, CMV and Epstein-Barr virus. Because some donors lacked HLA typing at each locus, the association tests relied only on the typed subset. V-gene and J-gene trimming of TCR beta chains was associated with a missense DCLRE1C variant in a later genetic analysis, and the association was replicated in an independent cohort. When HLA alleles, especially DR and DQ, strongly co-occurred, TCR associations were difficult to assign to individual alleles.

A note on this clone: Its antigen has not been determined.

The library was made by the immunoSEQ multiplex PCR assay. For the multiplex PCR, a mixture combining 60 forward primers for TCR Vbeta segments and 13 reverse primers for TCR Jbeta segments was used. Amplification of the CDR3 region of rearranged TCR beta genes was performed with a multiplex PCR assay on genomic DNA. On the Illumina HiSeq System, the amplified TCR beta libraries were sequenced as 87-base-pair reads. The published analysis was carried out like this. In a later analysis, some 80 million unique TCR beta chains were counted across the 500 to 850 repertoires, and approximately 11 million of these chains were shared by at least two donors. Raw reads were error-corrected and collapsed into unique sequences by a nearest-neighbor algorithm in which closely related sequences were merged to remove PCR and sequencing errors. To assign V, D and J gene segments, CDR3 sequences were aligned to IMGT reference sequences. For a sequence to be retained, a match of at least six nucleotides to both a V gene segment and a J gene segment was required. A rearrangement counted as productive if the CDR3 had no stop codons and remained in frame with V and J, and every other rearrangement counted as non-productive. CDR3 was defined by IMGT convention, running from the second conserved V-encoded cysteine to the conserved J-encoded phenylalanine. The earlier analysis of about 500 of the donors excluded sequences that lacked an unambiguous match to a single V gene segment. An earlier analysis of 587 of the donors called V segments functional above 56.7% productive rearrangements and segregating when the between-donor standard deviation exceeded 5%. A statistical classification framework was built to diagnose cytomegalovirus status from the catalog of TCR beta chain sequences. In a later analysis, TCR nucleotide sequences were compared against IMGT/GENE-DB human TR gene sequences so that V and J genes could be assigned. In a later analysis, CDR3 sequences and most-parsimonious VDJ recombination scenarios were assigned using the TCRdist pipeline. In a later analysis, each TCR beta chain was defined by its CDR3 amino acid sequence together with its V-gene family, and reads lacking a unique V-gene family were excluded. As a way to deal with suspected cross-contamination and a sequencing artifact, a later analysis dropped hundreds of nucleotide sequences that were highly shared and had low generation probability. A later analysis calculated a clonal expansion index for each public chain from normalized within-repertoire ranks of inferred template counts. In a later analysis, generation probabilities were computed with a VDJ recombination model fitted to out-of-frame rearrangements, and the resulting probabilities were checked against IGoR. In a later analysis, TCR-TCR, TCR-HLA and TCR-CMV co-occurrence was scored with hypergeometric tests, and a repertoire-size bias correction was applied to TCR pairs. False discovery rates were estimated in a later analysis by permuting HLA or CMV assignments 20 times. A later analysis grouped co-occurring TCRs with DBSCAN, adding TCRdist sequence similarity when clustering within HLA-allele-positive subsets. Repertoires with fewer than 30,000 or more than 120,000 public chains, plus five repertoires with anomalous nucleotide sharing, were excluded from co-occurrence clustering. TCRdb obtained this table from immuneACCESS and retained in-frame rearrangements with V and J assigned. These tables miss some clones; where compared with another copy, unresolved V genes account for less than half of the shortfall, and the remainder is unexplained. Clonal size and the V and J genes are those of that table, whereas D and trimming came from the DNA. This sample's listing comprises about 170,000 clones. Clones ranked in the top ten supply 0.65% to 0.9% of the sample.

Sequencing was done on a sample of PBMCs. The sequence came from a woman under 30 in good health and CMV-seropositive.

The DNA reads as follows: TGTGCCAGCAGCTTAGCCGGGGTCGGGGCCAACGTCCTGACTTTC. It codes for CASSLAGVGANVLTF. Recombination connected TRBV7-9 to TRBJ2-6, and possibly TRBD2, on 5 matching bases. From the cysteine up to the phenylalanine, the CDR3 has a length of 15 residues. Just CDR3 DNA is preserved here, 45 bases in frame from base 1. V and J are truncated by 0 bases and 4 bases respectively, leaving an intervening sequence of 7 bases. As encoded in the germline V gene (reference sequence), CDR1 is SEHNR while CDR2 is FQNEAQ.